These 7 T cell receptor beta chains came from one sample sequenced in a study of shared clonotypes between healthy human individuals. Terminally differentiated effector memory CD45RA+ cells were left out of the naive CD8 fraction, which was CD45RO-negative and positively selected for CCR7. Method: immunoSEQ multiplex PCR; TCRdb's copy keeps in-frame clones and lacks some. The sample has about 2,200,000 clones; roughly 91% are singletons. Material for sequencing was naive CD8+ T cells from PBMCs. These receptors came from a man between 18 and 29 years old in good health. Some clones in this sample may be carry-over from other donors' samples.

J is TRBJ1-2 and V is TRBV28, with 7 bases lining up with TRBD1. The CDR3 spans 15 residues. CDR1 is MDHEN, CDR2 SYDVKM, per germline. The junction had 12 bases not matched to a gene; V was cut back by 4 bases and J by 7 bases. The CDR3 region is CASSSFRDSEIGYTF. The CDR3 bases are TGTGCCAGCAGTTCGTTCCGGGACAGCGAAATTGGCTACACCTTC.

V and J are TRBV27 and TRBJ1-3; D not resolved. The CDR3 loop spans 15 amino acids. Germline CDR1 and CDR2: MNHEY and SMNVEV (reference sequence). The ends were cut back, 6 bases at V and 2 bases at J, with 14 bases in the middle. This CDR3 is CASRGTVSTGNTIYF. The CDR3 coding sequence is TGTGCCAGCAGGGGTACAGTCTCCACTGGAAACACCATATATTTT.

This chain joins TRBV6-4 and TRBJ2-7; possibly TRBD2 for D (5 bases). The CDR3 contains 17 residues. Trimming removed 7 bases from V and 0 bases from J, with 22 bases in between. The germline V gene has CDR1 MRHNA and CDR2 SNTAGT. CDR3 nucleotide sequence: TGTGCCAGCAACGGGAACTTGATAGGAACTCCCTCCTACGAGCAGTACTTC. Translated, it gives CASNGNLIGTPSYEQYF.

This clone was observed a single time. Other nucleotide sequences in the sample specify the same CDR3. The chain links TRBV7-8 to TRBJ2-1, with D perhaps TRBD2 (5 bases). V shed 2 bases and J shed 9 bases, with 14 bases lying between them. CDR1 is SGHVS, CDR2 FQNEAQ, per germline. There are 14 residues in the CDR3. The CDR3 protein is CASSLLGLRGEQFF. The CDR3 region has the DNA TGTGCCAGCAGCTTATTAGGTCTCCGGGGTGAGCAGTTCTTC.

This clone was counted only a few times. The chain links TRBV6-1 to TRBJ1-5; unclear D gene. Germline CDR1 is MNHNS and CDR2 is SASEGT. V shed 6 bases and J shed 0 bases, with 12 bases lying between them. The CDR3 loop spans 15 amino acids. Here the CDR3 reads CASSPTRNSNQPQHF. The CDR3, as DNA: TGTGCCAGCAGCCCCACAAGAAATAGCAATCAGCCCCAGCATTTT.

This rearrangement joins TRBV7-6 to TRBJ2-7, with D perhaps matching TRBD1 or TRBD2 (5 bases each). Trimming pared 5 bases from V and 6 bases from J, leaving 17 bases between. This CDR3 has 14 amino acids. From germline, CDR1 is SGHVS and CDR2 FNYEAQ. The DNA for the CDR3 is TGTGCCAGCAGCCTCCTTCCAGGGACGACCGAGCAGTACTTC. Its translation: CASSLLPGTTEQYF.

V usage is TRBV27 and J usage is TRBJ2-1; TRBD1 matches 9 bases. Germline CDR1 is MNHEY and CDR2 is SMNVEV (reference sequence). Trimming took 2 bases from V and 5 from J; bases not matched to a gene: 4. The CDR3 extends over 15 amino acids. The CDR3 sequence: CASSLRDRVNNEQFF. CDR3 nucleotides: TGTGCCAGCAGTTTAAGGGACAGGGTAAACAATGAGCAGTTCTTC.